The clone carrying this T cell receptor beta chain was seen only a few times. What it recognizes is unknown. The data stem from a study of naive and memory T cell subsets. Germline loops: CDR1 SGHRS, CDR2 YFSETQ. There are 15 residues in the CDR3. V was clipped by 2 bases and J by 4 bases, with 15 bases between them. The beta constant-region primer was an equimolar mix of two oligonucleotides covering TRBC1 and TRBC2. MiXCR, applied by TCRdb to the UMI-ligation and nested PCR reads, yields one record per CDR3 protein. The table records 4,500 or so distinct CDR3 sequences, roughly 7.8% of them present only once. Study conclusions and caveats: TCR counts from RNA may reflect activation-linked expression changes.

The rearrangement links TRBV5-1 to TRBJ1-1; a weak D match, TRBD1 (5 bases). The sequenced material came from CD4+ TEMRA cells from blood. Subset here: effector memory re-expressing CD45RA, CD45RA+ CD27-. The TCR sequence derives from a human donor in good health. The CDR3 loop is CASSLPSGGGTEAFF. The CDR3 bases are TGCGCCAGCAGCTTACCTTCTGGGGGGGGCACTGAAGCTTTCTTT.